A selection of T cell receptor beta chains follows, all from one sample in a study of T cells expressing NK-cell markers. Reanalyzing the 5' RACE reads, TCRdb keeps one entry per CDR3 protein, without DNA. The listing contains some 340,000 distinct CDR3 sequences. The specimen sequenced was blood T cells: a sorted CD56 or NKG2C T cell subset, CD4+ or CD8+ T cells, or bulk PBMC T cells (not recorded which). The source is a man aged 18 to 69 in good health. The CDR3 runs from the conserved cysteine through the conserved F or W.

>TRBJ1-1|TRBV12-3/TRBV12-4
CASSLGRGAYTEAFF
>TRBJ2-7|TRBV6-5
CASSYEGRQYF
>TRBJ2-5|TRBV30
CAWSPIPGGETQYF
>TRBJ2-1|TRBV10-3
CAISAGLAGAGEQFF
>TRBJ2-7|TRBV6-1
CGVRGLYEQYF
>TRBJ2-7|TRBV28
CAARLGRSSYEQYF
>TRBJ1-5|TRBV12-3/TRBV12-4
CASSEGGSIFNQPQHF
>TRBJ1-5|TRBV5-6
CASSFRTGSQGSLGQPQHF
>TRBJ2-2|TRBV24-1
CATSGDSYTGELFF
>TRBJ2-1|TRBV6-1
CASRGASGGPAGEQFF
>TRBJ2-3|TRBV6-1
CASSERRGRASTDTQYF
>TRBJ1-1|TRBV6-5
CASSYARDRGRMNTEAFF
>TRBJ2-4|TRBV2
CASSVEARGGKNIQYF
>TRBJ2-1|TRBV18
CASSPVIRGLAWNEQFF
>TRBJ2-7|TRBV15
CATSRGDSRDEQYF
>TRBJ2-7|TRBV7-2
CASSLEGTGWHEQYF
>TRBJ2-3|TRBV12-5
CASGPAGDTDTQYF
>TRBJ1-1|TRBV18
CASSEGEKAFF
>TRBJ2-5|TRBV7-9
CASSFGGAFLEETQYF
>TRBJ1-2|TRBV6-1
CASRGTKNYGYTF
>TRBJ2-5|TRBV12-3/TRBV12-4
CASSLAQGLGETQYF
>TRBJ2-5|TRBV4-2
CASSQKGLGETQYF
>TRBJ2-7|TRBV5-1
CASSLSFGGYEQYF
>TRBJ2-5|TRBV7-2
CASTPGRAETQYF
>TRBJ1-2|TRBV13
CASSSRQGQGGYTF